The present T cell receptor (beta chain) was sequenced within a study of identifying expanded T cells in peripheral blood. Only in-frame clones appear in the TCRdb table, and some are missing; sequencing was by immunoSEQ multiplex PCR. The sample includes approximately 120,000 clones, about 87% of them seen just once. Note on this clone: What it binds is not known.

Study results and caveats: Variance in clone template counts between approximately two-week samples significantly increased with total template count across all healthy donors. Differentially abundant clones: roughly 1.2 between replicates, 15 to 17 at approximately 13 days, 19 at four.

The V end lost 3 bases, the J end lost 6 bases, and 12 bases lay between the germline ends. The CDR3 contains 14 residues. Germline V CDR1 and CDR2: SGHNT, YYREEE (reference sequence). Healthy donors had no documented immune events, such as infections, while sampled. The chain is built from TRBV5-4 and TRBJ2-2; TRBD2 might be the D (6 bases). The receptor comes from a person aged 18 to 70 in good health. The sample comprised blood. For the CDR3, the DNA is TGTGCCAGCAGCTCCCCGGGGGTGGCCGGGGAGCTGTTTTTT. The encoded protein is CASSSPGVAGELFF.